This TCR beta chain came from a study of shared clonotypes between healthy human individuals. Sequencing was performed with immunoSEQ multiplex PCR; in TCRdb, only in-frame clones are kept and a portion is missing. The table shows about 340,000 clones, with over 70% occurring only once. Germline-derived CDR1 and CDR2 are DFQATT and SNEGSKA (reference sequence). The CDR3 consists of 11 residues. V lost 4 bases to trimming and J lost 4 bases, with 8 bases between them. Material for sequencing was memory CD4+ T cells sorted from blood. As to subset: CD45RA-negative fraction. The sequence was collected from a young man in good health. The chain links TRBV20-1 to TRBJ2-7; perhaps TRBD1 as D (6 bases). Written as DNA, the CDR3 is TGCAGTGCTACTACAGGGTACGAGCAGTACTTC. Residues: CSATTGYEQYF.